This is a list of T cell receptor beta chains from one sample in a study of PD-L1 blockade in urothelial cancer. Assay used: immunoSEQ multiplex PCR; TCRdb lists only in-frame clones, some missing. Of tens of thousands of clones detected, around 80% appear once; the ten largest clones hold about 2.7%. The sample in question was PBMCs, obtained around atezolizumab (anti-PD-L1) treatment. These receptors came from a man in his 70s with urothelial cancer. CDR3s include the opening cysteine and the closing phenylalanine or tryptophan. The D gene is left open where the match is weak. Rows may omit the clone size; those that give it use once, few, many or a size class.

d_call: -
j_call: TRBJ1-1
v_call: TRBV28
clone_size: few
cdr3_nt: TGTGCCAGCAGTTCGGGGGGGGCGGAGAACACTGAAGCTTTCTTT
cdr3_aa: CASSSGGAENTEAFF

d_call: TRBD1
j_call: TRBJ1-2
v_call: TRBV2
clone_size: once
cdr3_nt: TGTGCCAGCAGCCTTTCTAAGGGGGCCCCAGAGGGCTACACCTTC
cdr3_aa: CASSLSKGAPEGYTF

d_call: TRBD1
j_call: TRBJ1-5
v_call: TRBV5-5
clone_size: -
cdr3_nt: TGTGCCAGCAGCTCCGGGACAGGCAATCAGCCCCAGCATTTT
cdr3_aa: CASSSGTGNQPQHF

d_call: TRBD1
j_call: TRBJ2-6
v_call: TRBV19
clone_size: -
cdr3_nt: TGTGCCAGTAGTTCGGGACAGGCTGGGGCCAACGTCCTGACTTTC
cdr3_aa: CASSSGQAGANVLTF

d_call: TRBD1
j_call: TRBJ1-3
v_call: TRBV19
clone_size: -
cdr3_nt: TGTGCCACTAAGGACAGGGACCTCTCTGGAAACACCATATATTTT
cdr3_aa: CATKDRDLSGNTIYF

d_call: TRBD1
j_call: TRBJ1-1
v_call: TRBV5-1
clone_size: -
cdr3_nt: TGCGCCAGCAGCTTAGACAGGGCTATTGAAGCTTTCTTT
cdr3_aa: CASSLDRAIEAFF

d_call: -
j_call: TRBJ2-2
v_call: TRBV19
clone_size: -
cdr3_nt: TGTGCCAGTAGTTCTACAGGGAACACCGGGGAGCTGTTTTTT
cdr3_aa: CASSSTGNTGELFF

d_call: TRBD2
j_call: TRBJ2-7
v_call: TRBV5-1
clone_size: -
cdr3_nt: TGCGCCAGCAGCTTCGGCGCGGGAGGGTCCTACGAGCAGTACTTC
cdr3_aa: CASSFGAGGSYEQYF

d_call: -
j_call: TRBJ2-1
v_call: TRBV27
clone_size: -
cdr3_nt: TGTGCCAGCAGTTTATCTCGCGCAGGTACGAATGAGCAGTTCTTC
cdr3_aa: CASSLSRAGTNEQFF

d_call: -
j_call: TRBJ1-1
v_call: TRBV2
clone_size: -
cdr3_nt: TGTGCCAGCTCGTCGTCCCGGCGGGACACTGAAGCTTTCTTT
cdr3_aa: CASSSSRRDTEAFF

d_call: -
j_call: TRBJ1-1
v_call: TRBV28
clone_size: medium-sized
cdr3_nt: TGTGCCAGCAGTTTGCTTGGGGGGGAGGGTGAAGCTTTCTTT
cdr3_aa: CASSLLGGEGEAFF

d_call: -
j_call: TRBJ2-7
v_call: TRBV6-5
clone_size: -
cdr3_nt: TGTGCCAGCAGAAGGGGGGAGGGCCTTATGTACGAGCAGTACTTC
cdr3_aa: CASRRGEGLMYEQYF

d_call: TRBD2
j_call: TRBJ2-7
v_call: TRBV7-8
clone_size: -
cdr3_nt: TGTGCCAGCAGCAAACTAGCGGACGAGCAGTACTTC
cdr3_aa: CASSKLADEQYF

d_call: -
j_call: TRBJ1-2
v_call: TRBV18
clone_size: -
cdr3_nt: TGTGCCAGCTCCCCCAACAAGAACTATGGCTACACCTTC
cdr3_aa: CASSPNKNYGYTF

d_call: -
j_call: TRBJ1-2
v_call: TRBV10-2
clone_size: -
cdr3_nt: TGCGCCAGCAGTGAAGGGCAGGGCCGGGCTAACTATGGCTACACCTTC
cdr3_aa: CASSEGQGRANYGYTF

d_call: TRBD1
j_call: TRBJ1-5
v_call: TRBV30
clone_size: -
cdr3_nt: TGTGCCTGGACGGACAGGGTCAATCAGCCCCAGCATTTT
cdr3_aa: CAWTDRVNQPQHF

d_call: -
j_call: TRBJ2-4
v_call: TRBV23-1
clone_size: -
cdr3_nt: TGCGCCAGCAGTCAATCTCGGCCCGTTCGGGACATTCAGTACTTC
cdr3_aa: CASSQSRPVRDIQYF

d_call: -
j_call: TRBJ1-3
v_call: TRBV19
clone_size: -
cdr3_nt: TGTGCCCCCCGGGGCTCTGGAAACACCATATATTTT
cdr3_aa: CAPRGSGNTIYF

d_call: -
j_call: TRBJ1-2
v_call: TRBV21-1
clone_size: -
cdr3_nt: TGTGCCAGCACCGACAGGGGGCGCGAGTATGGCTACACCTTC
cdr3_aa: CASTDRGREYGYTF

d_call: -
j_call: TRBJ2-3
v_call: TRBV7-2
clone_size: once
cdr3_nt: TGTGCCAGCAGCGCAACTCAAGAGGCGCAGTATTTT
cdr3_aa: CASSATQEAQYF

d_call: -
j_call: TRBJ2-2
v_call: TRBV9
clone_size: -
cdr3_nt: TGTGCCAGCAGCGTAGTTCCGTCCGGGACACGGAACACCGGGGAGCTGTTTTTT
cdr3_aa: CASSVVPSGTRNTGELFF

d_call: TRBD1
j_call: TRBJ2-2
v_call: TRBV5-4
clone_size: -
cdr3_nt: TGTGCCACCCTGGACAGGACGAACACCGGGGAGCTGTTTTTT
cdr3_aa: CATLDRTNTGELFF

d_call: TRBD2
j_call: TRBJ2-7
v_call: TRBV7-2
clone_size: -
cdr3_nt: TGTGCCAGCAGCTCTAGCGGAGGCTACGAGCAGTACTTC
cdr3_aa: CASSSSGGYEQYF

d_call: -
j_call: TRBJ2-7
v_call: TRBV9
clone_size: -
cdr3_nt: TGTGCCAGCAGCGTGGGGACATCTATCACCTACGAGCAGTACTTC
cdr3_aa: CASSVGTSITYEQYF

d_call: -
j_call: TRBJ2-2
v_call: TRBV7-2
clone_size: -
cdr3_nt: TGTGCCAGCAGCTTAAGGGGGAGCGGGGAGCTGTTTTTT
cdr3_aa: CASSLRGSGELFF

d_call: TRBD1
j_call: TRBJ2-2
v_call: TRBV5-1
clone_size: few
cdr3_nt: TGCGCCAGCAGCTTGGTGACAGGGGCGAACACCGGGGAGCTGTTTTTT
cdr3_aa: CASSLVTGANTGELFF

d_call: TRBD2
j_call: TRBJ2-1
v_call: TRBV5-1
clone_size: -
cdr3_nt: TGCGCCAGCAGCTTGGGCGGGAGGGACTACAATGAGCAGTTCTTC
cdr3_aa: CASSLGGRDYNEQFF

d_call: -
j_call: TRBJ2-7
v_call: TRBV9
clone_size: -
cdr3_nt: TGTGCCAGCAGCGTAGAAGCGCATTCCTACGAGCAGTACTTC
cdr3_aa: CASSVEAHSYEQYF

d_call: -
j_call: TRBJ1-5
v_call: TRBV9
clone_size: -
cdr3_nt: TGTGCCAGCAGCGTAGGGGCAGATAGCAATCAGCCCCAGCATTTT
cdr3_aa: CASSVGADSNQPQHF

d_call: -
j_call: TRBJ1-1
v_call: TRBV2
clone_size: -
cdr3_nt: TGTGCCAGCAGTGTGATGGGGGCGAACACTGAAGCTTTCTTT
cdr3_aa: CASSVMGANTEAFF

d_call: -
j_call: TRBJ2-2
v_call: TRBV7-9
clone_size: -
cdr3_nt: TGTGCCAGCAGCTTAGCGGGGGGAACCGGGGAGCTGTTTTTT
cdr3_aa: CASSLAGGTGELFF

d_call: -
j_call: TRBJ2-7
v_call: TRBV7-2
clone_size: -
cdr3_nt: TGTGCCAGCAGCCTAAATTTGCGCGAGCAGTACTTC
cdr3_aa: CASSLNLREQYF

d_call: TRBD1
j_call: TRBJ1-2
v_call: TRBV6-1
clone_size: -
cdr3_nt: TGTGCCAGCAACCCGACAGGGCCCCTTGGGGGCTACACCTTC
cdr3_aa: CASNPTGPLGGYTF

d_call: -
j_call: TRBJ2-1
v_call: TRBV5-4
clone_size: -
cdr3_nt: TGTGCCAGCAGCTTGGTGCGGGGTGGTGAGCAGTTCTTC
cdr3_aa: CASSLVRGGEQFF

d_call: -
j_call: TRBJ2-3
v_call: TRBV9
clone_size: -
cdr3_nt: TGTGCCAGCAGCGTAGGTTCCAGAGATACGCAGTATTTT
cdr3_aa: CASSVGSRDTQYF

d_call: TRBD1
j_call: TRBJ1-5
v_call: TRBV6-1
clone_size: -
cdr3_nt: TGTGCCAGCATTGCGGGACAGGGCAATCAGCCCCAGCATTTT
cdr3_aa: CASIAGQGNQPQHF

d_call: -
j_call: TRBJ2-1
v_call: TRBV15
clone_size: few
cdr3_nt: TGTGCCACCAGCAGAGATACAGGGGAGCAGTTCTTC
cdr3_aa: CATSRDTGEQFF

d_call: -
j_call: TRBJ2-1
v_call: TRBV10-2
clone_size: few
cdr3_nt: TGCGCCAGCAGGGGCGGGGACAATGAGCAGTTCTTC
cdr3_aa: CASRGGDNEQFF

d_call: TRBD2
j_call: TRBJ2-1
v_call: TRBV10-3
clone_size: -
cdr3_nt: TGTGCCATCAGTGAGTCGATAGGGACTAGAGGATCTGAGCAGTTCTTC
cdr3_aa: CAISESIGTRGSEQFF

d_call: TRBD2
j_call: TRBJ2-1
v_call: TRBV5-1
clone_size: -
cdr3_nt: TGCGCCAGCAGCCAAGGACTAGCGGGGGGTGAGCAGTTCTTC
cdr3_aa: CASSQGLAGGEQFF

d_call: TRBD2
j_call: TRBJ2-5
v_call: TRBV6-5
clone_size: once
cdr3_nt: TGTGCCAGCAGTTACTCGGGACTAGCGGGGAAAGAGACCCAGTACTTC
cdr3_aa: CASSYSGLAGKETQYF

d_call: TRBD1
j_call: TRBJ1-1
v_call: TRBV7-6
clone_size: -
cdr3_nt: TGTGCCAGCAGCTTAGGACAGGGGAACACTGAAGCTTTCTTT
cdr3_aa: CASSLGQGNTEAFF

d_call: -
j_call: TRBJ1-5
v_call: TRBV7-5
clone_size: -
cdr3_nt: TGTGTCAGAAGCTTAGGACTTCAGATCCTCAATCAGCCCCAGCATTTT
cdr3_aa: CVRSLGLQILNQPQHF

d_call: TRBD1
j_call: TRBJ2-1
v_call: TRBV7-9
clone_size: -
cdr3_nt: TGTGCCAGCAGCTCGGACAGGGGGATTGGTGAGCAGTTCTTC
cdr3_aa: CASSSDRGIGEQFF

d_call: TRBD2
j_call: TRBJ2-2
v_call: TRBV5-1
clone_size: once
cdr3_nt: TGCGCCAGCAGCTTGGAGGCGGGAGAGTACACCGGGGAGCTGTTTTTT
cdr3_aa: CASSLEAGEYTGELFF

d_call: TRBD1
j_call: TRBJ1-5
v_call: TRBV19
clone_size: -
cdr3_nt: TGTGCCAGTAGGACTGACAGGGTCGGTCAGCCCCAGCATTTT
cdr3_aa: CASRTDRVGQPQHF

d_call: -
j_call: TRBJ1-2
v_call: TRBV28
clone_size: -
cdr3_nt: TGTGCCAGCAGTCCGACCGACAGGCAGGGGAACTATGGCTACACCTTC
cdr3_aa: CASSPTDRQGNYGYTF

d_call: -
j_call: TRBJ2-7
v_call: TRBV5-8
clone_size: -
cdr3_nt: TGTGCCAGCAGCCGACATCCGGGGTCAAACTACGAGCAGTACTTC
cdr3_aa: CASSRHPGSNYEQYF

d_call: TRBD2
j_call: TRBJ2-5
v_call: TRBV7-2
clone_size: -
cdr3_nt: TGTGCCAGCAGCTTAGTAGGGACTAGCGGGGGGACAAAAGAGACCCAGTACTTC
cdr3_aa: CASSLVGTSGGTKETQYF

d_call: -
j_call: TRBJ2-7
v_call: TRBV25-1
clone_size: -
cdr3_nt: TGTGCCAGCAGTGAGAGAGGGCGGGTCTCCTACGAGCAGTACTTC
cdr3_aa: CASSERGRVSYEQYF

d_call: TRBD1
j_call: TRBJ2-7
v_call: TRBV7-3
clone_size: -
cdr3_nt: TGTGCCAGCAGCTCATGGACAGGGGCGGGCGAGCAGTACTTC
cdr3_aa: CASSSWTGAGEQYF

d_call: TRBD1
j_call: TRBJ2-1
v_call: TRBV5-1
clone_size: -
cdr3_nt: TGCGCCAGCAGCTTGATAAACGTGACCAAAGGACCGGGACAGGGGATTAATGAGCAGTTCTTC
cdr3_aa: CASSLINVTKGPGQGINEQFF

d_call: -
j_call: TRBJ2-5
v_call: TRBV5-1
clone_size: -
cdr3_nt: TGCGCCAGCAGCTTACAGGGAACCCAAGAGACCCAGTACTTC
cdr3_aa: CASSLQGTQETQYF

d_call: TRBD1
j_call: TRBJ2-7
v_call: TRBV2
clone_size: -
cdr3_nt: TGTGCCAGTACTAGGACAGGCTACGAGCAGTACTTC
cdr3_aa: CASTRTGYEQYF

d_call: TRBD2
j_call: TRBJ2-1
v_call: TRBV10-3
clone_size: -
cdr3_nt: TGTGCCGCGCTTAGCGGGGTTGGCAATGAGCAGTTCTTC
cdr3_aa: CAALSGVGNEQFF

d_call: TRBD1
j_call: TRBJ2-7
v_call: TRBV11-1
clone_size: -
cdr3_nt: TGTGCCAGCAGCTTAGTAGACAGGGGAGGCTACGAGCAGTACTTC
cdr3_aa: CASSLVDRGGYEQYF

d_call: -
j_call: TRBJ1-1
v_call: TRBV4-2
clone_size: -
cdr3_nt: TGTGCCAGCAGCCAAGTATTCTCTACGGTGAACACTGAAGCTTTCTTT
cdr3_aa: CASSQVFSTVNTEAFF

d_call: -
j_call: TRBJ1-5
v_call: TRBV4-3
clone_size: -
cdr3_nt: TGCGCCAGCCAACTCGACCGGGGTCACAGTCAGCCCCAGCATTTT
cdr3_aa: CASQLDRGHSQPQHF

d_call: -
j_call: TRBJ1-6
v_call: TRBV7-2
clone_size: -
cdr3_nt: TGTGCCAGCAGCCCCGGGGGGCGTAATTCACCCCTCCACTTT
cdr3_aa: CASSPGGRNSPLHF